Listed below are T cell receptor beta chains from one sample, sequenced in a study of metastatic and nonmetastatic thyroid tumors. TCRdb reanalyzed the PCR reads with MiXCR. In the table there are approximately 39,000 clones, less than 25% of which are singletons. The sample comprised blood. These receptors were collected from a female donor with papillary thyroid cancer or a benign thyroid nodule (not recorded which). Some clones in this sample may be carry-over from other donors' samples. Each CDR3 is given with its conserved first and last residue. The D gene is left open where the match is weak. Some rows mark clone size as missing; the rest say once, few, many or name a class of expanded clone.

j_call clone_size v_call d_call cdr3_nt cdr3_aa
TRBJ2-7 NA TRBV6-2/TRBV6-3 NA TGTGCCAGCAGTTACGACGGGGAGACTTTCTACGAGCAGTACTTC CASSYDGETFYEQYF
TRBJ2-1 NA TRBV20-1 TRBD2 TGCAGTGCTAGAGTTAGCGGGATTTTCTACAATGAGCAGTTCTTC CSARVSGIFYNEQFF
TRBJ2-2 few TRBV19 TRBD2 TGTTCCAGTAGTATGGGGACTAGCTTGGAGCTGTTTTTT CSSSMGTSLELFF
TRBJ1-6 medium-sized TRBV12-3/TRBV12-4 NA TGTGCCAGCTCCAGGGCGTCTAATTCACCCCTCCACTTT CASSRASNSPLHF
TRBJ2-7 few TRBV27 NA TGTGCCACCCGCCTCGTAACTCCCCAATCCTACGAGCAGTACTTC CATRLVTPQSYEQYF
TRBJ1-1 many TRBV6-6 NA TGTGCCAGCAGTTACTCATTCGCAGGGGTTGGAACTGAAGCTTTCTTT CASSYSFAGVGTEAFF
TRBJ1-2 few TRBV2 NA TGTGCCAGCGATAGGAAGGGCTGGGGCTACACCTTC CASDRKGWGYTF
TRBJ2-1 NA TRBV12-3/TRBV12-4 TRBD2 TGTGCCAGCAGTTTTTCCCCACCCGGACTAGCAGACTACAATGAGCAGTTCTTC CASSFSPPGLADYNEQFF
TRBJ2-3 many TRBV7-2 NA TGTGCCAGCAGTCTTCTCCGGACGATACAGACGCAGTATTTT CASSLLRTIQTQYF
TRBJ1-4 NA TRBV28 NA TGTGCCAGCAGCTTTGCCGCCTGGGTCTGGAATGAAAAACTGTTTTTT CASSFAAWVWNEKLFF
TRBJ2-1 many TRBV27 NA TGTGCCAGCAGTTTTTTAGGTACTGAGCAGTTCTTC CASSFLGTEQFF
TRBJ2-7 NA TRBV5-1 NA TGCTCCAGCAGCTTGGATGGTATCGGGAGCTACGAGCAGTACTTC CSSSLDGIGSYEQYF
TRBJ1-1 few TRBV28 NA TGTGCCAGCAGTACTGTCGTTTGGGGGGCCTCGGATGAAGCTTTCTTT CASSTVVWGASDEAFF
TRBJ1-1 many TRBV3-1 NA TGTGCCAGCAGCCCGGGGGCGGGGACTGAAGCTTTCTTT CASSPGAGTEAFF
TRBJ1-4 many TRBV19 NA TGTGCCAGTAGGATAAGGGGAGGAATTAATGAAAAACTGTTTTTT CASRIRGGINEKLFF
TRBJ1-1 many TRBV9 NA TGTGCCAGCAGCGTTTCCGGGCTCGGTACTGAAGCTTTCTTT CASSVSGLGTEAFF
TRBJ1-5 many TRBV24-1 TRBD1 TGTGCCACCAGCACCGGGACAGGGGCATGGGGCAATCAGCCCCAGCATTTT CATSTGTGAWGNQPQHF
TRBJ1-6 medium-sized TRBV6-1 NA TGTGCCAGCAAAAGAGCCTCCGGGGGACTGCGGGATTCACCCCTCCACTTT CASKRASGGLRDSPLHF
TRBJ2-6 few TRBV28 NA TGTGCCAGCAAGGAGATCTCTGGTTCCAACGTCCTGACTTTC CASKEISGSNVLTF
TRBJ1-1 NA TRBV27 TRBD1 TGTGCCAGCAGTGTTCAGGGGGACACTGAAGCTTTCTTT CASSVQGDTEAFF
TRBJ1-1 NA TRBV19 NA TGTGCCAGCCGGGATGGGTACACTGAAGCTTTCTTT CASRDGYTEAFF
TRBJ1-6 many TRBV7-6 NA TGTGCCAGCAGCAGCACAGAGCAAACCCTCCACTTT CASSSTEQTLHF
TRBJ2-1 many TRBV25-1 NA TGTGCCAGCGGGCGGAGTAGAGGGAGCTCCTACAATGAGCAGTTCTTC CASGRSRGSSYNEQFF
TRBJ2-1 many TRBV9 NA TGTGCCAGTGCTACGCGGGACTTCGCTTCCCCCCCCTATGAGCAGTTCTTC CASATRDFASPPYEQFF
TRBJ2-2 many TRBV7-3 NA TGTGCCAGCAGCTTATCGTTTTTCACCGGGGAGCTGTTTTTT CASSLSFFTGELFF
TRBJ2-1 many TRBV5-1 NA TGCGCCAGCAGCTCGGGCGGGGGCGGTCCCAATGAGCAGTTCTTC CASSSGGGGPNEQFF
TRBJ2-7 many TRBV3-1 NA TGTGCCAGCAGCCAAGAACCGGGACTCCGCTCCTACGAGCAGTACTTC CASSQEPGLRSYEQYF
TRBJ1-2 NA TRBV2 NA TGTTCCAGGACAGCCGTTCTGTATTGCTACACCTTC CSRTAVLYCYTF
TRBJ1-1 NA TRBV5-1 TRBD1 TGCGCCAGCAGCGGACAGGGGCCGAGGAATTCGGAAGCTTTCTTT CASSGQGPRNSEAFF
TRBJ2-7 many TRBV9 NA TGTGCCAGCAGCGTAGGGCATCGGCTCTCCTACGAGCAGTACTTC CASSVGHRLSYEQYF
TRBJ2-7 few TRBV28 NA TGTGCCAGCGGGGACCGGGACGGGGCCTCCTACGAGCAGTACTTC CASGDRDGASYEQYF
TRBJ2-7 few TRBV27 NA TGTGCCAGCAGCCCTGGTACATCCAACCGCTACGAGCAGTACTTC CASSPGTSNRYEQYF
TRBJ2-5 many TRBV3-1 TRBD2 TGTGCCAGCAGCCAAGAACTAGCGAGGGAGACCCAGTACTTC CASSQELARETQYF
TRBJ1-4 many TRBV7-8 NA TGTGCCAGCAGCTCGAATGGGGGAAGTGAAAAACTGTTTTTT CASSSNGGSEKLFF
TRBJ2-3 many TRBV12-3/TRBV12-4 NA TGTGCCAGCCGGCAGACTAGTTTCGGAACAGATACGCAGTATTTT CASRQTSFGTDTQYF
TRBJ1-1 few TRBV6-2/TRBV6-3 NA TGTGCCAGCAGTTACAAGGGTACGGCTTTCTTT CASSYKGTAFF
TRBJ2-1 many TRBV28 TRBD2 TGTGCCAGCAGTTTGTATAGCGGGAGGGCAAGCGAGCAGTTCTTC CASSLYSGRASEQFF
TRBJ2-3 few TRBV28 NA TGTGCCAGCACCGCCGAGCTCTGGGCAGGTGGAGATACGCAGTATTTT CASTAELWAGGDTQYF
TRBJ2-5 many TRBV20-1 TRBD2 TGCAGTGCTAGAGGGGGACTAGCGGGAGTTCGGGAGACCCAGTACTTC CSARGGLAGVRETQYF
TRBJ2-7 medium-sized TRBV12-3/TRBV12-4 NA TGTGCCAGCAGTTGGGCGACGGCAACCTACGAGCAGTACTTC CASSWATATYEQYF
TRBJ2-3 many TRBV6-5 NA TGTGCCAGCAGTTACGGTTCAGATACGCAGTATTTT CASSYGSDTQYF
TRBJ2-3 once TRBV7-8 NA TGTGCCAGCAGCCCCGCTCGCACAGATACGCAGTATTTT CASSPARTDTQYF
TRBJ2-3 few TRBV30 NA TGTGCCTGGAGTGGACTAGGTAGCTGGGATACGCAGTATTTT CAWSGLGSWDTQYF